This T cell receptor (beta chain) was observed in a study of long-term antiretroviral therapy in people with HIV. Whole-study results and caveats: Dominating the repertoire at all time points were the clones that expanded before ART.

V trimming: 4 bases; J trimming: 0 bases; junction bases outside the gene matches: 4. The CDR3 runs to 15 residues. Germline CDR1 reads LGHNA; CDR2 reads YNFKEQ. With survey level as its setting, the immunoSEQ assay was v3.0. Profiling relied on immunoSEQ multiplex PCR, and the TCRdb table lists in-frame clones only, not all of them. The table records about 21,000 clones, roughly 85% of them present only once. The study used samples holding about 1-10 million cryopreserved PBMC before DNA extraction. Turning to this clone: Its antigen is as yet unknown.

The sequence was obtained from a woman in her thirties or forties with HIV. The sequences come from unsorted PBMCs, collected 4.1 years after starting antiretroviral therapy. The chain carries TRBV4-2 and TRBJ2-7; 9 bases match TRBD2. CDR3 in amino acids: CASSLAGDSSYEQYF. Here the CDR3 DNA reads TGTGCCAGCAGCCTAGCGGGAGATAGCTCCTACGAGCAGTACTTC.